This T cell receptor beta chain was retrieved from a study of Ad26.COV2.S vaccination and SARS-CoV-2 variants. Sequenced by immunoSEQ multiplex PCR; TCRdb stores in-frame clones only, minus some. The repertoire holds about 460,000 clones, roughly nine tenths seen once, with about 1.5% in the top ten. Regarding treatment: some 20 received Ad26.COV2.S at low or high dose, single or two shots; about 5 received placebo; per-sample allocation not given. Samples were taken on day 63 after the first vaccine or placebo injection. The V gene's germline CDR1 is SGHRS and CDR2 YFSETQ. The V and J ends lost 4 bases and 0 bases respectively, with 17 bases between them. The CDR3 has 17 residues.

The sequenced sample was peripheral blood, obtained in a trial of Ad26.COV2.S vaccine versus placebo. The chain carries TRBV5-1 and TRBJ2-4; tentatively, D is TRBD1 or TRBD2 (5 bases each). This clonotype was obtained from a person between 18 and 60 years old who received the Ad26.COV2.S COVID-19 vaccine or a placebo. In DNA form, the CDR3 reads TGCGCCAGCAGCCCACAGGACTCCGATATAGCCAAAAACATTCAGTACTTC. Its translation: CASSPQDSDIAKNIQYF.